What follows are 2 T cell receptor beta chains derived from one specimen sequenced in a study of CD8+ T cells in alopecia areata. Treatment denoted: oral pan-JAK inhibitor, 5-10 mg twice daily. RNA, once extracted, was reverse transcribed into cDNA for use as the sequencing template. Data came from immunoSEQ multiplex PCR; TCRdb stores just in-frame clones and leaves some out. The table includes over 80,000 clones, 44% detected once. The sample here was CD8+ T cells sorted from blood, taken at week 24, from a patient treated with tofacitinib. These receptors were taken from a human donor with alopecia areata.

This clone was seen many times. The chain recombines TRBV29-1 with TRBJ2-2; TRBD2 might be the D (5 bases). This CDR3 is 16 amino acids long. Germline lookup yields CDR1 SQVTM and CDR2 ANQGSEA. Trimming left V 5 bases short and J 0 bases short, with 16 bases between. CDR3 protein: CSVRLSAQANTGELFF. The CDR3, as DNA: TGCAGCGTTAGGCTTAGCGCCCAAGCGAACACCGGGGAGCTGTTTTTT.

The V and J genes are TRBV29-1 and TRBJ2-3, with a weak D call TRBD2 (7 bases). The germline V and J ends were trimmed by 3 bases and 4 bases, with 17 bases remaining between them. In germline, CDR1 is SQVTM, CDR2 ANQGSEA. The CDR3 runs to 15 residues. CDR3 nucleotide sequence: TGCAGCGTTGACCAAGGGGGGGGCGCATCAGATACGCAGTATTTT. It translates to CSVDQGGGASDTQYF.